The 26 T cell receptor beta chains listed next were all sequenced from one sample in a study of blood T cell repertoires in COVID-19 (dated by TCRdb to 2018 to 2020). Libraries were built with the immunoSEQ multiplex PCR assay. In its TCRdb copy, this immuneACCESS table keeps in-frame sequences only and misses some clones. Where compared with another copy, unresolved V genes explain less than half of these, and the others have no known cause. The sample table shows more than 300,000 clones, and roughly 90% are seen once. The ten largest clones add up to 1.8% of the sample. Sequenced material: peripheral blood. The receptors shown here come from a woman in her 30s with COVID-19, enrolled during active disease.

This sequence joins TRBV30 and TRBJ2-1, with D possibly being TRBD2 (5 bases). The CDR3 contains 14 residues. Trimming took off 8 bases at V and 0 bases at J, with 14 bases between the two ends. Germline assignment: CDR1 GTSNPN and CDR2 SVGIG (reference sequence). The CDR3 DNA reads as TGTGCCCTGTTGCGGGCCGGCTCCTACAATGAGCAGTTCTTC. This codes for CALLRAGSYNEQFF.

The chain couples TRBV14 to TRBJ2-7; 8 nucleotides align to TRBD1. CDR3 length: 16 residues. The V segment lost 0 bases and the J segment 3 bases; nucleotides outside the gene matches: 7. CDR1 and CDR2 from the germline V gene are SGHDN and FVKESK. This CDR3 is CASSQDIGTGYYEQYF. In DNA form, the CDR3 reads TGTGCCAGCAGCCAAGATATCGGGACAGGTTACTACGAGCAGTACTTC.

J is TRBJ2-3 and V is TRBV2; the D gene is possibly TRBD1 (6 bases). The germline gives CDR1 SNHLY, CDR2 FYNNEI. CDR3 length: 12 residues. The V end was cut by 6 bases, the J end by 8 bases, with 12 bases between. The CDR3 region is CASRGTLSTQYF. CDR3 sequence (DNA): TGTGCCAGCAGGGGGACACTTAGTACGCAGTATTTT.

J is TRBJ1-3 and V is TRBV4-2; 7 nucleotides agree with TRBD1. The CDR3 extends over 15 amino acids. Germline V gene lookup returns CDR1 LGHNA and CDR2 YNFKEQ. Germline trimming cut 0 bases from V and 4 bases from J; bases unmatched to any gene: 3. CDR3 DNA: TGTGCCAGCAGCCAAGAACAGGGGCGCGGAAACACCATATATTTT. This codes for CASSQEQGRGNTIYF.

The chain employs TRBV2 and TRBJ1-1; 7 bases agree with TRBD1. The CDR3 loop spans 14 amino acids. With V trimmed by 8 bases and J by 4 bases, 10 bases remained unmatched. The germline V gene has CDR1 SNHLY and CDR2 FYNNEI. The chain's CDR3 is CASCWDSRSTEAFF. CDR3 coding DNA: TGTGCCAGCTGCTGGGACAGTAGGAGCACTGAAGCTTTCTTT.

This clone was recorded once. The chain links TRBV9 to TRBJ2-7, with 9 nucleotides matching TRBD2. Germline CDR1 is SGDLS and CDR2 is YYNGEE. The CDR3 contains 14 residues. The V gene end was trimmed by 0 bases and the J gene end by 3 bases; junction bases not matched to a gene: 1. CDR3 coding DNA: TGTGCCAGCAGCGTAGAAGCGGGGGGCTACGAGCAGTACTTC. Residues: CASSVEAGGYEQYF.

This clone came up once. V usage is TRBV9 and J usage is TRBJ1-3, with unresolved D. V gave up 4 bases and J gave up 0 bases, with 11 bases separating them. Per the germline V gene, CDR1 is SGDLS and CDR2 is YYNGEE. CDR3 length: 15 amino acids. CDR3 amino acids: CASSSTPVSGNTIYF. CDR3 in DNA: TGTGCCAGCAGCTCCACCCCAGTCTCTGGAAACACCATATATTTT.

V and J are TRBV9 and TRBJ2-3; 13 bases agree with TRBD2. The germline CDR1 and CDR2 sequences are SGDLS and YYNGEE. The CDR3 contains 16 residues. Trimming at V came to 0 bases and at J to 7 bases, leaving 5 bases not matched to a gene. The CDR3, as DNA: TGTGCCAGCAGCGTAGCTGGGACTAGCGGGGTCCATACGCAGTATTTT. Protein sequence: CASSVAGTSGVHTQYF. Full variable domain (remainder filled in from reference TRBV9 and TRBJ2-3): DSGVTQTPKHLITATGQRVTLRCSPRSGDLSVYWYQQSLDQGLQFLIQYYNGEERAKGNILERFSAQQFPDLHSELNLSSLELGDSALYFCASSVAGTSGVHTQYFGPGTRLTVL.

The chain couples TRBV7-9 to TRBJ2-1; 8 bases agree with TRBD2. J gave up 9 bases and V 3 bases, and 10 bases lay outside the gene matches. CDR1 is SEHNR, CDR2 FQNEAQ, per germline (reference sequence). This CDR3 is 15 amino acids long. The CDR3 is CASSFRSGSSAEQFF. CDR3 DNA: TGTGCCAGCAGCTTCCGGAGCGGGAGTAGTGCTGAGCAGTTCTTC.

Written as DNA, the CDR3 is TGTGCCAGTAGTCCTCTGGTAGGGAGACAGTACTTC. Translating gives CASSPLVGRQYF. This sequence joins TRBV19 and TRBJ2-7, with a weak D call TRBD2 (5 bases). Germline CDR1 LNHDA, CDR2 SQIVND (reference sequence). CDR3 length equals 12 residues. Trimming removed 5 bases at V and 10 bases at J, with 15 bases between. Filled out from reference TRBV19 and TRBJ2-7, the complete variable domain reads DGGITQSPKYLFRKEGQNVTLSCEQNLNHDAMYWYRQDPGQGLRLIYYSQIVNDFQKGDIAEGYSVSREKKESFPLTVTSAQKNPTAFYLCASSPLVGRQYFGPGTRLTVT.

The gene calls are TRBV9 and TRBJ2-3; TRBD1 is a possible D gene (6 bases). The germline V gene encodes CDR1 SGDLS and CDR2 YYNGEE. Trimming removed 2 bases from V and 6 bases from J, with 13 bases in between. CDR3 size: 14 residues. The CDR3 loop is CASSVMGALDTQYF. For the CDR3, the DNA is TGTGCCAGCAGCGTGATGGGGGCCTTGGATACGCAGTATTTT.

The chain joins TRBV4-3 to TRBJ1-2; 7 bases are a match to TRBD1. Looked up from germline, CDR1 is LGHNA and CDR2 is YSLEER. This CDR3 is built from 16 residues. Trimming removed 3 bases from V and 8 bases from J; junction bases left unmatched: 15. CDR3 residues: CASSQTLLRDSLGYTF. The CDR3 bases are TGCGCCAGCAGCCAGACATTGCTGCGGGACAGTCTGGGCTACACCTTC.

The chain carries TRBV3-1 (or the pseudogene TRBV3-2) and TRBJ1-5; maybe TRBD1 (6 bases). V was shortened by 2 bases and J by 2 bases, with 7 bases between the two germline ends. The CDR3 contains 14 residues. Germline-derived CDR1 and CDR2 are LGHDT and YNNKEL (reference sequence). CDR3 region: CASSQKGGNQPQHF. The CDR3 nucleotides read TGTGCCAGCAGCCAAAAGGGGGGCAATCAGCCCCAGCATTTT.

V and J are TRBV7-9 and TRBJ1-2; TRBD1 is a possible D gene (6 bases). CDR1 is SEHNR and CDR2 is FQNEAQ in the germline V gene (reference sequence). The CDR3 is 15 amino acids. Between the trimmed V and J ends, which lost 5 bases and 2 bases, there was a span of 15 bases. CDR3 DNA: TGTGCCAGCAGCCCCCGGGACATACCCAACTATGGCTACACCTTC. Amino acid sequence: CASSPRDIPNYGYTF.

This clone was counted once. The V and J genes are TRBV24-1 and TRBJ2-3; tentatively, D is TRBD2 (6 bases). The CDR3 extends over 13 amino acids. Deletions cut 6 bases from V and 1 base from J, with 7 bases between. Per germline, CDR1 KGHDR and CDR2 SFDVKD. This CDR3 reads CATSPGGTDTQYF. The CDR3 DNA follows: TGTGCCACCAGTCCGGGAGGCACAGATACGCAGTATTTT.

This chain uses TRBV28 with TRBJ1-1; D gene uncertain. CDR1 is MDHEN and CDR2 is SYDVKM in the germline V gene. The CDR3 contains 14 residues. V lost 5 bases and J 2 bases, leaving 12 bases between the germline ends. CDR3: CASSHTTLNTEAFF. In DNA form, the CDR3 reads TGTGCCAGCAGTCATACGACACTTAACACTGAAGCTTTCTTT.

The rearrangement links TRBV4-1 to TRBJ1-1, with TRBD1 matching 8 bases. Germline-derived CDR1 and CDR2 are MGHRA and YSYEKL. This CDR3 region has 15 residues. V was pared by 4 bases and J by 1 base, with 5 bases of the junction left unmatched. The CDR3, as DNA: TGCGCCAGCAGCCTATCGACAGGGGCGAACACTGAAGCTTTCTTT. It encodes CASSLSTGANTEAFF.

CDR3 nucleotides: TGTGCCATCAGTGACCTCGGATCTAGCGGGGGGGCAGATACGCAGTATTTT. Translated: CAISDLGSSGGADTQYF. The chain couples TRBV10-3 to TRBJ2-3; the match to TRBD2 covers 12 bases. Germline V CDR1 and CDR2: ENHRY, SYGVKD. There are 17 residues in the CDR3. V was clipped by 3 bases and J by 4 bases; unmatched bases: 8.

This rearrangement joins TRBV4-1 to TRBJ2-2; a weak D match, TRBD1 (6 bases). Trimming pared 8 bases from V and 0 bases from J, leaving 13 bases between. Germline V gene sequence: CDR1 MGHRA, CDR2 YSYEKL. The CDR3 has 15 residues. The CDR3 sequence: CASGMGAANTGELFF. CDR3 nucleotides: TGCGCCAGCGGCATGGGGGCCGCGAACACCGGGGAGCTGTTTTTT.

This clone was detected only once. V and J are TRBV7-9 and TRBJ1-5; D is possibly TRBD1 (6 bases). Germline CDR1 is SEHNR and CDR2 is FQNEAQ (reference sequence). This CDR3 contains 12 residues. The germline V and J ends were trimmed by 4 bases and 7 bases, with 8 bases remaining between them. CDR3 nucleotide sequence: TGTGCCAGCAGCTCGGGGGGCCAGCCCCAGCATTTT. Residues: CASSSGGQPQHF. The whole variable domain, filled in from reference TRBV7-9 and TRBJ1-5, reads DTGVSQNPRHKITKRGQNVTFRCDPISEHNRLYWYRQTLGQGPEFLTYFQNEAQLEKSRLLSDRFSAERPKGSFSTLEIQRTEQGDSAMYLCASSSGGQPQHFGDGTRLSIL.

This clone showed up just a few times. V gene TRBV11-2 combines with J gene TRBJ1-4; D gene ambiguous. The V end lost 3 bases, the J end lost 3 bases, and 5 bases lay between the germline ends. Germline-derived CDR1 and CDR2 are SGHAT and FQNNGV. The CDR3 runs 13 residues. The CDR3 sequence: CASSFIPNEKLFF. The CDR3 DNA sequence: TGTGCCAGCAGCTTCATCCCTAATGAAAAACTGTTTTTT.

V usage is TRBV4-1 and J usage is TRBJ2-1; the match to TRBD2 covers 9 bases. CDR3 length equals 19 residues. Per the germline V gene, CDR1 is MGHRA and CDR2 is YSYEKL. Trimming took 0 bases from V and 9 from J; bases not matched to a gene: 18. The CDR3, as DNA: TGCGCCAGCAGCCAAGAACCCCGCGGGAGGGTAGCCGGGGGGGTTGAGCAGTTCTTC. The encoded protein is CASSQEPRGRVAGGVEQFF.

The chain employs TRBV5-4 and TRBJ1-1, with 10 bases lining up with TRBD1. Germline CDR1 SGHNT, CDR2 YYREEE (reference sequence). V lost 2 bases, J lost 6 bases, and 7 bases stayed unmatched. The CDR3 covers 15 residues. The CDR3 is CASSFGTGVLAEAFF. CDR3 nucleotide sequence: TGTGCCAGCAGCTTCGGGACAGGGGTGTTGGCTGAAGCTTTCTTT.

J is TRBJ2-3 and V is TRBV4-2, with TRBD2 identical over 9 bases. Unmatched junction bases numbered 7, after V lost 1 base and J lost 2 bases. CDR3 length: 17 residues. CDR1 is LGHNA, CDR2 YNFKEQ, per germline. The chain's CDR3 is CASSQVLAGAYTDTQYF. In DNA, the CDR3 is TGTGCCAGCAGCCAAGTATTAGCGGGGGCCTACACAGATACGCAGTATTTT.

The V gene is TRBV9, the J gene TRBJ2-3; D is perhaps TRBD2 (5 bases). This CDR3 contains 15 residues. The V gene's germline CDR1 is SGDLS and CDR2 YYNGEE. Deletions cut 0 bases from V and 0 bases from J, with 8 bases between. CDR3 protein: CASSVDDYSTDTQYF. CDR3 nucleotide sequence: TGTGCCAGCAGCGTAGACGACTATAGCACAGATACGCAGTATTTT.

The rearrangement uses TRBV2 and TRBJ2-6, with TRBD1 matching 8 bases. The CDR3 is made up of 17 amino acids. CDR1 and CDR2 (germline): SNHLY, FYNNEI. V gave up 1 base and J gave up 0 bases; unmatched junction bases: 2. CDR3 protein: CASSEGQGFSGANVLTF. The CDR3 region has the DNA TGTGCCAGCAGTGAAGGACAGGGGTTCTCTGGGGCCAACGTCCTGACTTTC.